Below are 32 T cell receptor beta chains sequenced from a single sample in a study of T cell clonality in common variable immunodeficiency. TCRdb keeps only in-frame clones here, not all; method: immunoSEQ multiplex PCR. Reported are roughly 42,000 clones, none seen only once; the ten largest carry 2.8%. Source material: peripheral blood mononuclear cells. The receptors come from a person between 18 and 75 years old in good health.

This clone was picked up many times. A junction boundary mismatches the germline segment, possibly from a read error. The CDR3 goes on 3 residues after the read ends, and that part is filled in from the germline J gene. The chain carries TRBV4-1 and TRBJ2-7; 7 bases line up with TRBD1. This CDR3 comprises 14 residues. CDR1 and CDR2 from the germline V gene are MGHRA and YSYEKL. The covered CDR3 bases are TGCACCAGCAGCCGAAAGTCGACAGGGTACGAG. Translating gives CTSSRKSTGYE. The whole CDR3 region reads CTSSRKSTGYEQYF.

Ten or more counts support this clone. The read ends 3 residues shy of where the CDR3 ends; the end is completed using the germline J gene. The J gene is TRBJ2-2, the V gene TRBV20-1; TRBD1 matches 8 bases. The germline V gene has CDR1 DFQATT and CDR2 SNEGSKA (reference sequence). This CDR3 is 15 amino acids long. The J segment lost 2 bases and the V segment lost 5 bases, leaving 7 bases of the junction unmatched. Incomplete CDR3 DNA: TGCAGTGCTCCTTCCCAGGGGGCAAACACCGGGGAG. Translation: CSAPSQGANTGE. The CDR3 as a whole reads CSAPSQGANTGELFF.

With regard to this clone: The CDR3 end is not reached by the read, which stops 3 residues before it; the germline J gene fills it in. V gene TRBV20-1 combines with J gene TRBJ2-7; 10 positions agree with TRBD2. The CDR3 loop spans 15 amino acids. Looked up from germline, CDR1 is DFQATT and CDR2 is SNEGSKA (reference sequence). Germline trimming cut 4 bases from V and 6 bases from J; bases unmatched to any gene: 12. This CDR3 reads CSATPPPSGSPEQYF. The CDR3 DNA, read in part, is TGCAGTGCTACCCCCCCGCCTAGCGGGAGTCCCGAG.

This clone was seen ten or more times. From the germline J gene comes the end of the CDR3, since the read stops 3 residues before it. The chain employs TRBV18 and TRBJ2-1; 8 bases are shared with TRBD2. CDR3 size: 15 residues. With V trimmed by 5 bases and J by 7 bases, 10 bases remained unmatched. Germline V lookup: CDR1 KGHSH, CDR2 LQKENI. CDR3 sequence: CASSSLAGLGNEQFF. Incomplete CDR3 DNA: TGTGCCAGCTCATCTCTAGCGGGTTTGGGGAATGAG.

This clone was detected many times. The CDR3 end falls 3 residues outside the read, so it is completed with the germline J gene. The J gene is TRBJ2-1, the V gene TRBV20-1; 9 positions match TRBD1. The CDR3 has 14 amino acids. V trimming: 2 bases; J trimming: 4 bases; junction bases outside the gene matches: 3. CDR1 DFQATT and CDR2 SNEGSKA come from the germline V gene (reference sequence). The CDR3 loop reads CSARKDRGYNEQFF. The CDR3 bases that were read are TGCAGTGCTAGAAAGGACAGGGGATACAATGAG.

At least ten counts were recorded for this clone. Read sequence stops 3 residues before the CDR3 end, and the germline J gene provides the missing end. The chain has TRBV20-1 and TRBJ1-1, with D possibly TRBD1 on 6 matching bases. There are 13 residues in the CDR3. The germline V gene has CDR1 DFQATT and CDR2 SNEGSKA (reference sequence). Trimming left V 5 bases short and J 3 bases short, with 13 bases between. CDR3 DNA, as far as it was read: TGCAGTGCTCCACAGGGCCAATACACTGAA. Its translation is CSAPQGQYTE. The whole CDR3 protein is CSAPQGQYTEAFF.

This clone has at least ten counts. The read ends 3 residues shy of where the CDR3 ends; the end is completed using the germline J gene. The genes are TRBV5-1 and TRBJ2-2; 7 bases match TRBD2. Trimming took 0 bases from V and 3 from J; bases not matched to a gene: 5. Germline V gene lookup returns CDR1 SGHRS and CDR2 YFSETQ. CDR3 length: 16 amino acids. The part of the CDR3 DNA that was read is TGCGCCAGCAGCTTGGGGGCGGGAGCCTACACCGGGGAG. Translation: CASSLGAGAYTGE. The CDR3, in full, reads CASSLGAGAYTGELFF.

This clone was counted many times. The sequenced fragment ends 3 residues before the CDR3 boundary, so the rest is inferred from the germline J gene. The J gene is TRBJ2-2, the V gene TRBV30; 7 bases align to TRBD2. The CDR3 runs to 16 residues. Germline lookup yields CDR1 GTSNPN and CDR2 SVGIG (reference sequence). J was trimmed by 6 bases and V by 0 bases; bases with no gene match: 10. The CDR3 loop reads CAWSVPWTRVPGELFF. Incomplete CDR3 DNA: TGTGCCTGGAGTGTACCCTGGACTAGGGTTCCCGGGGAG.

In its sample, this clone was seen many times. The missing CDR3 end, 3 residues past where the read stops, is filled in from the germline J gene. This rearrangement joins TRBV13 to TRBJ2-7; D is perhaps TRBD1 or TRBD2 (5 bases each). There are 14 residues in the CDR3. V dropped 5 bases and J dropped 3 bases, with 14 bases sitting between them. In germline, CDR1 is PRHDT, CDR2 FYEKMQ (reference sequence). The CDR3 here is CASSDPRGGYEQYF. CDR3 DNA (partial): TGTGCCAGCAGCGACCCGAGGGGTGGCTACGAG. Full variable domain (outside the CDR3, taken from reference TRBV13 and TRBJ2-7): AAGVIQSPRHLIKEKRETATLKCYPIPRHDTVYWYQQGPGQDPQFLISFYEKMQSDKGSIPDRFSAQQFSDYHSELNMSSLELGDSALYFCASSDPRGGYEQYFGPGTRLTVT.

This clone has a count of ten or more. The DNA ends 3 residues before the CDR3 does, and the rest of the CDR3 is filled in from the germline J gene. The chain joins TRBV5-1 to TRBJ2-1; D not certain. The germline V gene encodes CDR1 SGHRS and CDR2 YFSETQ. CDR3 size: 12 residues. Trimming removed 4 bases from V and 6 bases from J, with 8 bases in between. Incomplete CDR3 DNA: TGCGCCAGCAGCCTGTACTCCAATGAG. Translating it yields CASSLYSNE. The CDR3 reads in full as CASSLYSNEQFF.

This clone has ten or more counts. The CDR3 end is not reached by the read, which stops 3 residues before it; the germline J gene fills it in. The chain uses TRBV5-4 and TRBJ1-2, with TRBD1 as a possible D gene (5 bases). Per germline, CDR1 SGHNT and CDR2 YYREEE (reference sequence). Deletions cut 8 bases from V and 4 bases from J, with 21 bases between. The CDR3 length is 15 residues. CDR3 in amino acids: CASGNTNDRVYGYTF. CDR3 DNA, as far as it was read: TGTGCCAGTGGAAACACAAATGACAGAGTCTATGGC. Looking up the rest from reference TRBV5-4 and TRBJ1-2 gives the full variable domain: ETGVTQSPTHLIKTRGQQVTLRCSSQSGHNTVSWYQQALGQGPQFIFQYYREEENGRGNFPPRFSGLQFPNYSSELNVNALELDDSALYLCASGNTNDRVYGYTFGSGTRLTVV.

This clone showed up many times. From the germline J gene comes the end of the CDR3, since the read stops 3 residues before it. The gene calls are TRBV30 and TRBJ2-7; 9 positions agree with TRBD2. The germline V gene has CDR1 GTSNPN and CDR2 SVGIG (reference sequence). The CDR3 is 16 residues long. After removal of 4 bases from V and 4 bases from J, the junction contained 14 bases not matched to a gene. CDR3 DNA (partial): TGTGCCTGGAAGCGCCGCCAGAGCGGGGGGATATACGAG. It specifies CAWKRRQSGGIYE. In full, the CDR3 is CAWKRRQSGGIYEQYF.

At least ten counts were recorded for this clone. The read stops 3 residues short of the end of the CDR3; the missing end is completed from the germline J gene. The chain is built from TRBV11-2 and TRBJ1-3; TRBD1 aligns across 7 bases. CDR3 length: 14 amino acids. Trimming took 3 bases from V and 6 from J; bases not matched to a gene: 5. The germline V gene has CDR1 SGHAT and CDR2 FQNNGV. Partial CDR3 DNA: TGTGCCAGCAGCTTTGGGGACAGTTTAAACACC. This encodes CASSFGDSLNT. The whole CDR3 sequence reads CASSFGDSLNTIYF. Variable domain in full (rest from reference TRBV11-2 and TRBJ1-3): EAGVAQSPRYKIIEKRQSVAFWCNPISGHATLYWYQQILGQGPKLLIQFQNNGVVDDSQLPKDRFSAERLKGVDSTLKIQPAKLEDSAVYLCASSFGDSLNTIYFGEGSWLTVV.

This clone was seen many times. The read ends 3 residues shy of where the CDR3 ends; the end is completed using the germline J gene. V and J are TRBV29-1 and TRBJ2-3, with a tentative D call TRBD2 (7 bases). Per germline, CDR1 SQVTM and CDR2 ANQGSEA. The CDR3 runs to 14 residues. With 8 bases removed from V and 2 bases from J, the gap between germline ends came to 17 bases. The chain's CDR3 is CSFSGEGLTDTQYF. The CDR3 DNA, read in part, is TGCAGCTTTTCAGGGGAGGGGCTCACAGATACG.

This clone was counted at least ten times. The read terminates 3 residues ahead of where the CDR3 ends, so the germline J gene completes it. The chain is built from TRBV2 and TRBJ1-4; D gene uncertain. CDR3 size: 14 residues. V was pared by 6 bases and J by 3 bases, with 11 bases between. CDR1 SNHLY and CDR2 FYNNEI come from the germline V gene. Here the CDR3 reads CASRLTRANEKLFF. The covered CDR3 bases are TGTGCCAGCAGGCTGACAAGGGCTAATGAAAAA.

This clone occurred many times. CDR3: CASSAGGGSNTQYF. The part of the CDR3 DNA that was read is TGCGCCAGCAGCGCGGGAGGCGGGAGCAATACG. The chain uses TRBV5-1 and TRBJ2-3; 8 bases line up with TRBD2. The CDR3 end lies 3 residues beyond the end of the read and is filled in from the germline J gene. After removal of 4 bases from V and 7 bases from J, the junction contained 8 bases not matched to a gene. Germline V lookup: CDR1 SGHRS, CDR2 YFSETQ. This CDR3 is 14 amino acids long.

This clone showed up many times. The CDR3 extends 3 residues past the end of the read, so its final part is completed from the germline J gene. This chain connects TRBV30 to TRBJ1-2; 7 bases match TRBD1. This CDR3 spans 12 amino acids. Germline loops: CDR1 GTSNPN, CDR2 SVGIG (reference sequence). V shed 5 bases, J shed 4 bases, and the junction held 4 bases outside the gene matches. The CDR3 region is CAWDSGGYGYTF. The covered CDR3 bases are TGTGCCTGGGACTCAGGGGGCTATGGC.

The table lists this clone with many counts. The CDR3 end falls 3 residues outside the read, so it is completed with the germline J gene. This chain joins TRBV20-1 and TRBJ2-7; unclear D gene. Germline V gene sequence: CDR1 DFQATT, CDR2 SNEGSKA (reference sequence). Deletions cut 1 base from V and 1 base from J, with 8 bases between. The length of the CDR3 is 13 residues. CDR3 bases read: TGCAGTGCTAGAGGTAGCAATTCCTACGAG. Its translation: CSARGSNSYE. The complete CDR3 sequence is CSARGSNSYEQYF.

This clone was detected only a few times. The CDR3 end falls 3 residues outside the read, so it is completed with the germline J gene. The chain couples TRBV19 to TRBJ1-6, with 7 bases fitting TRBD1. The germline gives CDR1 LNHDA, CDR2 SQIVND (reference sequence). The CDR3 spans 16 residues. V shed 1 base and J 6 bases; nucleotides not matched to a gene: 6. The sequenced part of the CDR3 DNA is TGTGCCAGTAGTATAGGGACAGGCGCTCTTAATTCACCC. Translation: CASSIGTGALNSP. The full CDR3 protein is CASSIGTGALNSPLHF.

There are many counts of this clone. The read terminates 3 residues ahead of where the CDR3 ends, so the germline J gene completes it. V usage is TRBV15 and J usage is TRBJ1-2; 12 nucleotides agree with TRBD1. The V gene's germline CDR1 is LNHNV and CDR2 YYDKDF (reference sequence). The CDR3 contains 17 residues. Trimming cost V 1 base and J 4 bases; bases outside gene matches: 7. CDR3: CATSRAGTGGQGYGYTF. The part of the CDR3 DNA that was read is TGTGCCACCAGCAGAGCCGGGACAGGGGGCCAAGGCTATGGC. The complete variable domain, with remaining parts taken from reference TRBV15 and TRBJ1-2, reads DAMVIQNPRYQVTQFGKPVTLSCSQTLNHNVMYWYQQKSSQAPKLLFHYYDKDFNNEADTPDNFQSRRPNTSFCFLDIRSPGLGDTAMYLCATSRAGTGGQGYGYTFGSGTRLTVV.

This clone was counted between two and nine times. A much more abundant neighbour one base away suggests this may be a read error. The sequenced fragment ends 3 residues before the CDR3 boundary, so the rest is inferred from the germline J gene. The chain recombines TRBV5-1 with TRBJ1-6, with D maybe TRBD1 (5 bases). The germline V and J ends were trimmed by 4 bases and 8 bases, with 22 bases remaining between them. Germline V lookup: CDR1 SGHRS, CDR2 YFSETQ. This CDR3 is 17 amino acids long. CDR3 DNA (partial): TGCGCCAGCAGCACCATAGAACGGGCAGGGTGGGATTCACCC. It specifies CASSTIERAGWDSP. The whole CDR3 sequence is CASSTIERAGWDSPLHF.

This clone was counted ten times or more. The read comes to an end 3 residues before the CDR3 does, leaving the germline J gene to fill in the end. The chain combines TRBV7-3 with TRBJ2-7; possibly TRBD1 for D (5 bases). This CDR3 region has 16 residues. V shed 3 bases and J shed 2 bases, with 17 bases lying between them. CDR1 is SGHTA and CDR2 is FQGTGA in the germline V gene. Incomplete CDR3 DNA: TGTGCCAGCAGCTTGCAGGGCAATTCGATCGCCTACGAG. Translating gives CASSLQGNSIAYE. The whole CDR3 protein reads CASSLQGNSIAYEQYF.

This clone was observed many times. The read is 3 residues too short to cover the CDR3 end, so that end is filled in from the germline J gene. V and J are TRBV5-5 and TRBJ1-2; D unclear. Trimming took 4 bases from V and 4 from J, leaving 11 bases between them. CDR3 length equals 13 residues. Germline V gene lookup returns CDR1 SGHKS and CDR2 YYEKEE (reference sequence). The CDR3 bases that were read are TGTGCCAGCAGCCCTCCGGGTTCCTATGGC. Translation gives CASSPPGSYG. The whole CDR3 protein reads CASSPPGSYGYTF. Together with reference TRBV5-5 and TRBJ1-2, the CDR3 gives the full variable domain: DAGVTQSPTHLIKTRGQQVTLRCSPISGHKSVSWYQQVLGQGPQFIFQYYEKEERGRGNFPDRFSARQFPNYSSELNVNALLLGDSALYLCASSPPGSYGYTFGSGTRLTVV.

This clone was counted a few times. The read ends 3 residues early relative to the CDR3; the germline J gene fills the gap. V usage is TRBV7-8 and J usage is TRBJ1-1, with D uncertain. Germline V gives CDR1 SGHVS, CDR2 FQNEAQ. The length of the CDR3 is 12 residues. V lost 3 bases, J lost 4 bases, and 6 bases lay in between. Incomplete CDR3 DNA: TGTGCCAGCAGCTTCACCGGCACTGAA. It yields the protein CASSFTGTE. The CDR3 as a whole reads CASSFTGTEAFF.

In this sample, this clone turned up many times. Coverage ceases 3 residues before the CDR3 finishes, and the germline J gene fills in the end. The chain is built from TRBV5-1 and TRBJ2-3; 11 nucleotides align to TRBD2. With V trimmed by 4 bases and J by 4 bases, 8 bases remained unmatched. The germline V gene encodes CDR1 SGHRS and CDR2 YFSETQ. This CDR3 has 16 residues. This chain's CDR3 is CASSPGLAAGADTQYF. The CDR3 bases that were read are TGCGCCAGCAGCCCGGGACTAGCGGCTGGCGCAGATACG.

This clone was seen only a few times. The read ends 3 residues shy of where the CDR3 ends; the end is completed using the germline J gene. The rearrangement joins TRBV7-8 to TRBJ2-1; 7 bases are a match to TRBD2. The CDR3 runs to 15 residues. CDR1 SGHVS and CDR2 FQNEAQ come from the germline V gene. The trim removed 1 base at V and 2 bases at J, leaving 2 bases unmatched. CDR3 sequence: CASSLEAGPYNEQFF. Incomplete CDR3 DNA: TGTGCCAGCAGCTTAGAAGCGGGACCCTACAATGAG.

Remarks on this clone: The read gets to within 3 residues of the CDR3 end, and the germline J gene fills in the rest. The chain employs TRBV7-8 and TRBJ2-2, with 7 nucleotides matching TRBD1. The CDR3 runs to 12 residues. Germline CDR1 reads SGHVS; CDR2 reads FQNEAQ. CDR3: CATPGQNEKLFF. The sequenced CDR3 bases are TGTGCCACCCCGGGACAGAATGAAAAG. The full variable domain, its missing parts supplied by reference TRBV7-8 and TRBJ2-2, is GAGVSQSPRYKVAKRGQDVALRCDPISGHVSLFWYQQALGQGPEFLTYFQNEAQLDKSGLPSDRFFAERPEGSVSTLKIQRTQQEDSAVYLCATPGQNEKLFFGEGSRLTVL.

This clone was counted at least ten times. The read finishes 3 residues shy of the CDR3 end, and the germline J gene is used to complete it. The gene calls are TRBV5-6 and TRBJ2-5; no definite D call. Germline V lookup: CDR1 SGHDT, CDR2 YYEEEE. The CDR3 is 12 amino acids. V was shortened by 4 bases and J by 3 bases, with 7 bases between the two germline ends. The CDR3 protein is CASSGHEETQYF. The sequenced CDR3 bases are TGTGCCAGCAGCGGGCATGAAGAGACC.

The table lists this clone with many counts. The read falls 3 residues short of the CDR3 end, and the missing part is taken from the germline J gene. The chain recombines TRBV29-1 with TRBJ2-5; D is uncertain. The germline V gene has CDR1 SQVTM and CDR2 ANQGSEA. V dropped 0 bases and J dropped 5 bases, with 10 bases sitting between them. The CDR3 is made up of 13 amino acids. The sequenced CDR3 bases are TGCAGCGTTGAAGAAAGGGCTGCGGAGACC. This translates into CSVEERAAET. The CDR3 as a whole reads CSVEERAAETQYF.

This clone came up a few times. The read gets to within 3 residues of the CDR3 end, and the germline J gene fills in the rest. V and J are TRBV20-1 and TRBJ2-7; a possible D gene is TRBD2 (6 bases). The germline gives CDR1 DFQATT, CDR2 SNEGSKA (reference sequence). The CDR3 covers 13 residues. The CDR3 spells CSVEDAGSYEQYF. The sequenced CDR3 bases are TGCAGCGTCGAGGACGCGGGGTCCTACGAG.

This clone was observed many times. Read coverage stops 3 residues before the CDR3 terminus; the germline J gene supplies the remainder. This chain connects TRBV10-3 to TRBJ1-1; D is ambiguous. The CDR3 contains 15 residues. V shed 6 bases and J shed 0 bases, with 14 bases lying between them. CDR1 and CDR2 (germline): ENHRY, SYGVKD. The CDR3 DNA, read in part, is TGTGCCATCAGGACCTCCGGGTTTATGAACACTGAA. Translating gives CAIRTSGFMNTE. Given in full, the CDR3 is CAIRTSGFMNTEAFF.

This clone was seen many times. The read comes to an end 3 residues before the CDR3 does, leaving the germline J gene to fill in the end. This chain uses TRBV29-1 with TRBJ1-6, with D perhaps TRBD1 (6 bases). This CDR3 is 13 amino acids long. V was pared by 4 bases and J by 8 bases, with 12 bases between. CDR1 and CDR2 from the germline V gene are SQVTM and ANQGSEA. This CDR3 is CSVATGLDSPLHF. The DNA read from the CDR3 is TGCAGCGTTGCAACAGGGCTTGATTCACCC.